This TCR beta chain appears in the sequencing data of a study of T cell clonality in common variable immunodeficiency. Study-level points and caveats: Reportedly, TCR beta sequences from common variable immunodeficiency showed fewer deletions and N-nucleotide insertions. Shared TCRbeta clones were fewer between CVID subjects than controls.

Clones were sequenced by immunoSEQ multiplex PCR, and TCRdb holds only the in-frame ones, with some missing. This sample comprises about 42,000 clones, none seen once only. The CDR3 is made up of 17 amino acids. CDR1 is SGHRS, CDR2 YFSETQ, per germline. V was clipped by 1 base and J by 5 bases; unmatched bases: 13. This clone has only a few counts. As yet, its antigen is unknown. The sequenced fragment ends 3 residues before the CDR3 boundary, so the rest is inferred from the germline J gene. V gene TRBV5-1 combines with J gene TRBJ2-5, with 8 nucleotides matching TRBD2. The sample consisted of peripheral blood mononuclear cells. This receptor was taken from a human donor with common variable immunodeficiency. The part of the CDR3 DNA that was read is TGCGCCAGCAGCTTGTGGGCGGGTCGGGAGGGCCTCGAGACC. Amino acids: CASSLWAGREGLET. The CDR3 as a whole reads CASSLWAGREGLETQYF.